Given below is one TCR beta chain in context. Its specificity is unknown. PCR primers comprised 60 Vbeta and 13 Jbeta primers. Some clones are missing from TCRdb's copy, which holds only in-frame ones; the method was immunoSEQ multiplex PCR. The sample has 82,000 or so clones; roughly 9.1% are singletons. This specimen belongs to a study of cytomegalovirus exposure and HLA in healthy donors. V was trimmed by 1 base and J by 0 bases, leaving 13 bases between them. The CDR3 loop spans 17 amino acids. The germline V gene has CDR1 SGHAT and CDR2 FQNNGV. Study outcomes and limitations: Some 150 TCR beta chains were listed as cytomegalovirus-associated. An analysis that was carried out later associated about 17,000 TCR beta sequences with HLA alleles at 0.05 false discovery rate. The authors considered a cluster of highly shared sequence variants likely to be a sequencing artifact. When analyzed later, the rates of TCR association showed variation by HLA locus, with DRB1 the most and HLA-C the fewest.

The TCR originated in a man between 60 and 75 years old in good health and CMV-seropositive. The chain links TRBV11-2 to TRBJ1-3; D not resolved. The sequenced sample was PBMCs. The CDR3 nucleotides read TGTGCCAGCAGCTTAGGATTTTTGGGCCGCTCTGGAAACACCATATATTTT. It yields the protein CASSLGFLGRSGNTIYF.